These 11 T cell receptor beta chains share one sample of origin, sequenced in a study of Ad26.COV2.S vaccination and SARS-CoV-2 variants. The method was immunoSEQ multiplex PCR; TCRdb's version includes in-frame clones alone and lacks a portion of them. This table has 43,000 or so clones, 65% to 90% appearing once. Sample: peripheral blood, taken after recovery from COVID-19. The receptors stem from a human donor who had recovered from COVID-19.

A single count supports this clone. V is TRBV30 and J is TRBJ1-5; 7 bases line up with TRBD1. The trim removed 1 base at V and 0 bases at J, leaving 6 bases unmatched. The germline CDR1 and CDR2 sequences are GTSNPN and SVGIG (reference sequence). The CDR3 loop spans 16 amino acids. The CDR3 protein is CAWSAPTGYSNQPQHF. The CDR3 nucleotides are TGTGCCTGGAGTGCTCCGACAGGGTATAGCAATCAGCCCCAGCATTTT.

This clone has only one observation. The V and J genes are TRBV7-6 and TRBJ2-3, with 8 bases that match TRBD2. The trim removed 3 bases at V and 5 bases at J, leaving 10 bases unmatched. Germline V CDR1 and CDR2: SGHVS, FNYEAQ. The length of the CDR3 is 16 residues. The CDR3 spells CASSLASGSTGDTQYF. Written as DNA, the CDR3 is TGTGCCAGCAGCTTGGCTAGCGGGTCCACTGGAGATACGCAGTATTTT. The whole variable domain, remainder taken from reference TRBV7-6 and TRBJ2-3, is GAGVSQSPRYKVTKRGQDVALRCDPISGHVSLYWYRQALGQGPEFLTYFNYEAQQDKSGLPNDRFSAERPEGSISTLTIQRTEQRDSAMYRCASSLASGSTGDTQYFGPGTRLTVL.

CDR3 residues: CASSLVGTSGQETQYF. CDR3 sequence (DNA): TGCGCCAGCAGCTTGGTAGGGACTAGCGGCCAAGAGACCCAGTACTTC. The chain has TRBV5-1 and TRBJ2-5; 11 bases map to TRBD2. From germline, CDR1 is SGHRS and CDR2 YFSETQ. J lost 1 base, V lost 0 bases, and 2 bases had no gene match. The CDR3 sequence is 16 residues long.

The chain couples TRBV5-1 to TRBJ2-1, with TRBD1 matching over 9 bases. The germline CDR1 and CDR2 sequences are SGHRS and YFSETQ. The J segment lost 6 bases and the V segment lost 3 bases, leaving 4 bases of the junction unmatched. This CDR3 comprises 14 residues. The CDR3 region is CASSYRDRVNEQFF. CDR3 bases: TGCGCCAGCAGCTACCGGGACAGGGTCAATGAGCAGTTCTTC.

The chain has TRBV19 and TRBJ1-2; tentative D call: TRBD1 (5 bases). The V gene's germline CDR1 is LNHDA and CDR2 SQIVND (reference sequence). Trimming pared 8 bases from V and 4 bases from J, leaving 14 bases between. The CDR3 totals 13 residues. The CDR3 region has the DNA TGTGCCAGTCACAAGGCGGGGGTCTATGGCTACACCTTC. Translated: CASHKAGVYGYTF.

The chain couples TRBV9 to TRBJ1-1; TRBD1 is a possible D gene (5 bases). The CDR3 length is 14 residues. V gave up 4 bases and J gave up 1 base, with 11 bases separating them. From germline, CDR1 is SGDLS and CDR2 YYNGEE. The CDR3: CASSLGEGNTEAFF. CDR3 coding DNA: TGTGCCAGCAGCTTGGGGGAGGGGAACACTGAAGCTTTCTTT.

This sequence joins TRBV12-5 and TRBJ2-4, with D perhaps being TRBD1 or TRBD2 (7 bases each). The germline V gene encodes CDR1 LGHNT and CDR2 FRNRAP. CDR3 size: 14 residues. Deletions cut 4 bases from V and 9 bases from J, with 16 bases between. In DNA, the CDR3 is TGTGCTAGTGGTTCCCACAGGGGCGGGGGCATTCAGTACTTC. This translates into CASGSHRGGGIQYF.

The CDR3 region has the DNA TGTGCGGCCGGGAACCAAGAGACCCAGTACTTC. Residues: CAAGNQETQYF. The chain couples TRBV19 to TRBJ2-5, with D perhaps matching TRBD2 (5 bases). Germline-derived CDR1 and CDR2 are LNHDA and SQIVND (reference sequence). This CDR3 comprises 11 residues.

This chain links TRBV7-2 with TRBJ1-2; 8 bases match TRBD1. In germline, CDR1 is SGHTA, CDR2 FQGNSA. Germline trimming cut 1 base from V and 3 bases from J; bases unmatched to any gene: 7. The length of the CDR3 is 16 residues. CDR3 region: CASSLEGSGGDYGYTF. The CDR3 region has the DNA TGTGCCAGCAGCTTAGAGGGGTCAGGGGGCGACTATGGCTACACCTTC.

CDR3 sequence (DNA): TGTGCCTGGAGCTGGCAGGGCTCTGGCTACACCTTC. This gives the protein CAWSWQGSGYTF. The chain combines TRBV30 with TRBJ1-2; perhaps TRBD1 as D (5 bases). Deletions cut 3 bases from V and 7 bases from J, with 12 bases between. Germline V lookup: CDR1 GTSNPN, CDR2 SVGIG (reference sequence). The CDR3 contains 12 residues.

This chain's CDR3 is CASSLATSASYEQYF. CDR3 DNA sequence: TGTGCCAGCAGCTTAGCTACTAGCGCTTCCTACGAGCAGTACTTC. This chain links TRBV7-2 with TRBJ2-7, with 7 bases aligning to TRBD2. The length of the CDR3 is 15 residues. Germline V lookup: CDR1 SGHTA, CDR2 FQGNSA. The V segment lost 0 bases and the J segment 1 base; nucleotides outside the gene matches: 3. Complete variable domain (other parts from reference TRBV7-2 and TRBJ2-7): GAGVSQSPSNKVTEKGKDVELRCDPISGHTALYWYRQSLGQGLEFLIYFQGNSAPDKSGLPSDRFSAERTGGSVSTLTIQRTQQEDSAVYLCASSLATSASYEQYFGPGTRLTVT.